This T cell receptor (beta chain) appears in the sequencing data of a study of persistence of HIV-infected CD4 T cells (TCRdb year 2020). General notes on the study: The median time the participants had spent on suppressive ART was 7 to 9 years. Apart from a couple of participants who underwent leukapheresis at a single time point, peripheral blood samples of up to 180 mL were collected from participants at multiple time points. In the cross-participant TCR cluster analysis, about 8 participants were included for CMV and six or seven participants were included for Gag. TCRbeta sequencing assessed the clonality of all cells in each sorted population, while proviral sequencing assessed the clonality of infected cells. The study isolated CMV- and HIV-1 Gag-responding CD4+ T cells from ART-treated individuals to examine antigen-driven clonal expansion of HIV-1-infected cells. Results the study describes overall, beyond this receptor: TCRbeta richness in CMV- and Gag-responding cells was significantly lower than in anti-CD3/anti-CD28-responding cells; CMV-responding cells had higher oligoclonality than CD3/CD28-stimulated and Gag-responding cells. Antigen-responding cells were enriched for expanded CDR3beta sequences that were degenerate, which suggests that CD4+ responses to CMV and Gag underwent convergent selection. Restriction of bulk TCR analyses to the rare CMV-responding cells that actually carried HIV-1 proviruses was not possible. A correlation was observed between TCR oligoclonality and proviral oligoclonality within the same sorted populations. The study involved few individuals and tested only a limited range of antigens.

On this clone: This clone's antigen is unknown. There are no base qualities to consult, and no much larger clone falls within one base.

The treatment or condition label on this specimen signifies: suppressive antiretroviral therapy. A pool of overlapping HIV-1 Gag 15-mer peptides was used at approximately 0.93 ug per peptide per mL for cell stimulation. Responding CD4+ T cells were sorted by upregulation of both CD40 ligand and CD69. HIV-1-infected adults in whom suppressive ART had been started during chronic infection were enrolled as participants. Plasma HIV-1 RNA had been undetectable (below 50 copies/mL) in participants for at least 4 years. To be included, participants needed a CD4+ T cell count above 400 cells/uL and a positive CMV serology. Before stimulation, PBMCs were isolated using density centrifugation and depleted of CD8+ T cells. For 18 hours, CD8-depleted PBMCs were stimulated with anti-CD28/CD49d costimulation, a CD40-blocking antibody, and enfuvirtide, which was added to prevent new infections. Cell sorting was performed on a Beckman Coulter MoFlo Legacy or XDP sorter, and dead cells were excluded with propidium iodide. Genomic DNA was extracted using the QIAamp DNA Mini Kit for samples with more than one million cells and using the Quick-DNA Microprep Kit for all other samples.

The V end loses 6 bases and the J end loses 5 bases, and a stretch of 13 bases separates them. The CDR1 and CDR2 encoded by the germline V gene are MNHEY and SVGAGI. The CDR3 contains 13 residues, cysteine and phenylalanine counted. Just CDR3 DNA is preserved here, 39 bases in frame from base 1. The immunoSEQ hsTCRB assay version 4, run in survey mode, was used to sequence TCRbeta repertoires from genomic DNA. Genomic DNA was diluted to approximately 9.4 ng/uL, and up to 1 ug per sample was used for TCRbeta sequencing. The paper's processing steps were these. TCRbeta data were analyzed in ImmunoSeq Analyzer 3.0, with diversity computed on productive nucleotide rearrangements. Lower-bound TCR diversity was estimated with the improved Chao index, and clonality with the Gini coefficient using the Immunarch R package. Nucleotide rearrangements that differed but encoded the same CDR3beta amino acid sequence were counted as separate clonotypes. TCRbeta sequences significantly enriched in antigen-responding cells relative to anti-CD3/anti-CD28-activated cells were identified by differential abundance analysis. GLIPH2 grouped TCRs by predicted peptide-MHC specificity, both within each participant and across combined participant data sets. As stored in TCRdb, this immuneACCESS dataset retains in-frame rearrangements with V and J assigned. A fraction of the clones does not appear; measured against another copy, unresolved V genes explain less than half of the discrepancy, and the remainder lacks a known reason. That table furnishes V, J and clone size, whereas the DNA furnished D and trimming. This sample comprises some 23,000 clones, around 72% of them detected only once. The ten biggest clones cover approximately 1.7% of the sample.

The sequence is built from TRBV6-5 and TRBJ1-2; a tentative D match to TRBD1 spans 6 bases. This TCR came from an adult man with HIV who was CMV-seropositive. Sample: CD4+ T cells sorted from PBMCs after roughly 20-hour stimulation, taken from a patient who received antiretroviral therapy. Reading the label with the study, this specimen's cell subset or site is: CD40L+CD69+ CD4 T cells responding to HIV-1 Gag peptides. The DNA sequence is TGTGCCAGCAGGATGGACAGTCTGTATGGCTACACCTTC. This is translated as CASRMDSLYGYTF.